This is a list of T cell receptor beta chains from one sample in a study of blood T cell repertoires in COVID-19. Some clones are missing from TCRdb's copy, which holds only in-frame ones; the method was immunoSEQ multiplex PCR. The top ten hold over 1% of the sample, which has 100,000 to 150,000 clones, approximately 91% seen once. The sequencing input was peripheral blood. The origin of the receptors is a woman over 75 with acute or convalescent COVID-19. The CDR3 runs from the conserved cysteine through the conserved F or W. The D gene is left open where the match is weak. The size field is filled for only some rows; it gives once, few, many or a size class.

clone_size: -
d_call: -
j_call: TRBJ1-2
v_call: TRBV7-2
cdr3_aa: CASSFAYLRPNYGYTF
cdr3_nt: TGTGCCAGCAGCTTTGCATACCTACGCCCTAACTATGGCTACACCTTC

clone_size: -
d_call: -
j_call: TRBJ2-7
v_call: TRBV11-2
cdr3_aa: CASSRTPGFLYEQYF
cdr3_nt: TGTGCCAGCAGCCGAACCCCAGGCTTTCTCTACGAGCAGTACTTC

clone_size: -
d_call: TRBD1
j_call: TRBJ1-4
v_call: TRBV5-1
cdr3_aa: CASSLRTGNEKLFF
cdr3_nt: TGCGCCAGCAGCTTGCGGACAGGGAATGAAAAACTGTTTTTT

clone_size: -
d_call: TRBD1
j_call: TRBJ1-5
v_call: TRBV7-2
cdr3_aa: CASSLDRGSQPQHF
cdr3_nt: TGTGCCAGCAGCTTGGACAGGGGAAGTCAGCCCCAGCATTTT

clone_size: -
d_call: TRBD1
j_call: TRBJ1-2
v_call: TRBV18
cdr3_aa: CASSGGTGTLNGYTF
cdr3_nt: TGTGCCAGCTCAGGGGGGACAGGGACGCTAAATGGCTACACCTTC

clone_size: -
d_call: TRBD1
j_call: TRBJ1-3
v_call: TRBV5-1
cdr3_aa: CASSKDRGSTLVSGNTIYF
cdr3_nt: TGCGCCAGCAGCAAGGACAGGGGTTCAACCCTGGTCTCTGGAAACACCATATATTTT

clone_size: -
d_call: TRBD1
j_call: TRBJ1-2
v_call: TRBV6-5
cdr3_aa: CASSYSLGQGFGYTF
cdr3_nt: TGTGCCAGCAGTTACTCGTTGGGACAGGGATTTGGCTACACCTTC

clone_size: -
d_call: TRBD2
j_call: TRBJ2-7
v_call: TRBV5-1
cdr3_aa: CASSSRLAGPEQYF
cdr3_nt: TGCGCCAGCAGCTCTCGACTAGCGGGGCCCGAGCAGTACTTC

clone_size: -
d_call: -
j_call: TRBJ2-1
v_call: TRBV5-1
cdr3_aa: CASSFTAMRGNEQFF
cdr3_nt: TGCGCCAGCAGCTTTACGGCTATGAGGGGGAATGAGCAGTTCTTC

clone_size: -
d_call: -
j_call: TRBJ2-3
v_call: TRBV5-4
cdr3_aa: CASSSAGMGTDTQYF
cdr3_nt: TGTGCCAGCAGCTCGGCGGGGATGGGCACAGATACGCAGTATTTT

clone_size: -
d_call: -
j_call: TRBJ2-2
v_call: TRBV10-3
cdr3_aa: CAISTDRINTGELFF
cdr3_nt: TGTGCCATCAGTACCGACAGAATTAACACCGGGGAGCTGTTTTTT

clone_size: -
d_call: -
j_call: TRBJ1-1
v_call: TRBV19
cdr3_aa: CASRRGAGTSTEAFF
cdr3_nt: TGTGCCAGCAGGAGGGGCGCAGGGACTTCCACTGAAGCTTTCTTT

clone_size: -
d_call: -
j_call: TRBJ1-4
v_call: TRBV4-2
cdr3_aa: CASSQEEGNEKLFF
cdr3_nt: TGTGCCAGCAGCCAAGAGGAGGGGAATGAAAAACTGTTTTTT

clone_size: -
d_call: -
j_call: TRBJ2-7
v_call: TRBV6-5
cdr3_aa: CASSYSGGSYEQYF
cdr3_nt: TGTGCCAGCAGTTACTCGGGCGGGTCCTACGAGCAGTACTTC

clone_size: -
d_call: -
j_call: TRBJ2-6
v_call: TRBV18
cdr3_aa: CASSPPNRAFTGANVLTF
cdr3_nt: TGTGCCAGCTCACCACCGAACAGGGCGTTTACTGGGGCCAACGTCCTGACTTTC

clone_size: -
d_call: -
j_call: TRBJ2-1
v_call: TRBV7-3
cdr3_aa: CASAWTDYNEQFF
cdr3_nt: TGTGCCAGCGCCTGGACAGACTACAATGAGCAGTTCTTC

clone_size: -
d_call: TRBD1
j_call: TRBJ2-7
v_call: TRBV27
cdr3_aa: CASSLQGPYEQYF
cdr3_nt: TGTGCCAGCAGTCTACAGGGGCCCTACGAGCAGTACTTC

clone_size: -
d_call: TRBD1
j_call: TRBJ1-4
v_call: TRBV2
cdr3_aa: CASSVQGASNEKLFF
cdr3_nt: TGTGCCAGCAGCGTACAGGGGGCATCTAATGAAAAACTGTTTTTT

clone_size: -
d_call: TRBD1
j_call: TRBJ1-4
v_call: TRBV25-1
cdr3_aa: CASRPGQGSKKLFF
cdr3_nt: TGTGCCAGCAGGCCGGGACAGGGATCGAAAAAACTGTTTTTT

clone_size: -
d_call: -
j_call: TRBJ2-5
v_call: TRBV7-2
cdr3_aa: CASSLGGGPETQYF
cdr3_nt: TGTGCCAGCAGCTTGGGGGGGGGCCCGGAGACCCAGTACTTC

clone_size: -
d_call: TRBD1
j_call: TRBJ1-1
v_call: TRBV2
cdr3_aa: CASRTTGESPPAFF
cdr3_nt: TGTGCCAGCAGAACTACAGGGGAGAGCCCACCAGCTTTCTTT

clone_size: -
d_call: TRBD1
j_call: TRBJ1-5
v_call: TRBV5-1
cdr3_aa: CASSRTGGNQPQHF
cdr3_nt: TGCGCCAGCAGCCGGACAGGGGGGAATCAGCCCCAGCATTTT

clone_size: -
d_call: -
j_call: TRBJ2-7
v_call: TRBV20-1
cdr3_aa: CSARDSGTKYF
cdr3_nt: TGCAGTGCTAGGGATTCGGGTACCAAGTACTTC

clone_size: -
d_call: -
j_call: TRBJ1-5
v_call: TRBV28
cdr3_aa: CASSLFQGKQPQHF
cdr3_nt: TGTGCCAGCAGTTTATTCCAGGGAAAACAGCCCCAGCATTTT

clone_size: -
d_call: -
j_call: TRBJ1-3
v_call: TRBV5-4
cdr3_aa: CASSQDSHSGNTIYF
cdr3_nt: TGTGCCAGCAGCCAGGACTCCCACTCTGGAAACACCATATATTTT

clone_size: few
d_call: -
j_call: TRBJ1-2
v_call: TRBV5-8
cdr3_aa: CASLRTGSFYGYTF
cdr3_nt: TGTGCCAGCCTTCGAACAGGGTCCTTCTATGGCTACACCTTC

clone_size: -
d_call: TRBD2
j_call: TRBJ2-1
v_call: TRBV9
cdr3_aa: CASSVGLAVTYNEQFF
cdr3_nt: TGTGCCAGCAGCGTAGGGCTAGCGGTTACCTACAATGAGCAGTTCTTC

clone_size: -
d_call: -
j_call: TRBJ2-1
v_call: TRBV5-4
cdr3_aa: CASSSGHNEQFF
cdr3_nt: TGTGCCAGCAGCTCGGGTCACAATGAGCAGTTCTTC

clone_size: -
d_call: TRBD1
j_call: TRBJ2-3
v_call: TRBV6-2/TRBV6-3
cdr3_aa: CASSRTGGMVSTDTQYF
cdr3_nt: TGTGCCAGCAGTCGGACAGGGGGTATGGTTAGCACAGATACGCAGTATTTT

clone_size: -
d_call: -
j_call: TRBJ1-2
v_call: TRBV19
cdr3_aa: CAMKRDTVRFLANYGYTF
cdr3_nt: TGTGCCATGAAACGAGACACGGTGAGATTTTTAGCTAACTATGGCTACACCTTC

clone_size: -
d_call: TRBD2
j_call: TRBJ2-1
v_call: TRBV5-1
cdr3_aa: CASSLGSGRALLNEQFF
cdr3_nt: TGCGCCAGCAGCTTGGGTAGCGGGAGGGCCTTGTTGAATGAGCAGTTCTTC

clone_size: -
d_call: -
j_call: TRBJ2-1
v_call: TRBV3-1/TRBV3-2
cdr3_aa: CASSQGARGTYNEQFF
cdr3_nt: TGTGCCAGCAGCCAAGGGGCCAGGGGAACCTACAATGAGCAGTTCTTC

clone_size: -
d_call: TRBD2
j_call: TRBJ2-5
v_call: TRBV19
cdr3_aa: CASSIGLAGGLETQYF
cdr3_nt: TGTGCCAGTAGTATTGGTCTAGCGGGAGGACTGGAGACCCAGTACTTC

clone_size: -
d_call: TRBD2
j_call: TRBJ2-5
v_call: TRBV4-1
cdr3_aa: CASSQPPGLTYQETQYF
cdr3_nt: TGCGCCAGCAGCCAACCCCCGGGACTAACTTACCAAGAGACCCAGTACTTC

clone_size: once
d_call: TRBD1
j_call: TRBJ1-2
v_call: TRBV27
cdr3_aa: CASSPTTGAGGYTF
cdr3_nt: TGTGCCAGCAGTCCAACTACAGGGGCTGGGGGCTACACCTTC

clone_size: once
d_call: TRBD1
j_call: TRBJ2-3
v_call: TRBV29-1
cdr3_aa: CSVDGTGRGIASTDTQYF
cdr3_nt: TGCAGCGTCGATGGGACAGGGAGAGGGATTGCTAGCACAGATACGCAGTATTTT

clone_size: few
d_call: -
j_call: TRBJ2-7
v_call: TRBV7-9
cdr3_aa: CASTGSLIYEQYF
cdr3_nt: TGTGCCAGCACGGGGAGCCTCATCTACGAGCAGTACTTC

clone_size: -
d_call: TRBD1
j_call: TRBJ2-7
v_call: TRBV19
cdr3_aa: CASRGTGGYEQYF
cdr3_nt: TGTGCCAGTAGGGGGACAGGGGGCTACGAGCAGTACTTC

clone_size: -
d_call: -
j_call: TRBJ2-1
v_call: TRBV27
cdr3_aa: CASSLTGNEQFF
cdr3_nt: TGTGCCAGCAGTTTAACGGGCAATGAGCAGTTCTTC

clone_size: once
d_call: -
j_call: TRBJ1-3
v_call: TRBV10-3
cdr3_aa: CAISDRDTSSGNTIYF
cdr3_nt: TGTGCCATCAGTGACCGGGACACCAGCTCTGGAAACACCATATATTTT

clone_size: -
d_call: TRBD2
j_call: TRBJ2-1
v_call: TRBV7-8
cdr3_aa: CASSGTREFNEQFF
cdr3_nt: TGTGCCAGCAGCGGGACTAGGGAGTTCAATGAGCAGTTCTTC

clone_size: -
d_call: -
j_call: TRBJ2-3
v_call: TRBV4-2
cdr3_aa: CASSQEGGALLTDTQYF
cdr3_nt: TGTGCCAGCAGCCAAGAGGGGGGGGCCCTTCTCACAGATACGCAGTATTTT

clone_size: -
d_call: -
j_call: TRBJ2-3
v_call: TRBV5-1
cdr3_aa: CASSVLASSDTQYF
cdr3_nt: TGCGCCAGCAGCGTGTTGGCATCCTCAGATACGCAGTATTTT

clone_size: -
d_call: TRBD1
j_call: TRBJ1-3
v_call: TRBV6-2/TRBV6-3
cdr3_aa: CASSSGQRGGSFGNTIYF
cdr3_nt: TGTGCCAGCAGCTCGGGACAGAGAGGAGGATCGTTCGGAAACACCATATATTTT